This TCR beta chain was observed in a study of blood T cells in healthy people across ages (dated by TCRdb to between 2015 and 2017). Looking at the study overall: Template switching captured roughly one uniquely barcoded TCR beta cDNA molecule per two T cells in model experiments. Age-related changes in TCR beta repertoire diversity were measured in the study by deep sequencing normalized with unique cDNA molecular identifiers. The donors were split into four age groups: young (average about 15 years), middle-aged (roughly 40), aged (approximately 60) and long-lived (approximately 80). To avoid experimental bias, donors of different ages were spread randomly across the sequencing lanes. For two donors (one aged 18 to 30 and one aged 80 or older), the study analyzed two additional independent replicas of 1 million unique cDNA reads from the same blood draw. Results the study describes overall, beyond this receptor: Total diversity estimates from one million sequenced T cells were considered lower bounds and underestimates. Conclusive comparison of naive and antigen-experienced compartments was prevented by the profiling of bulk unsorted PBMCs. The long-lived group showed more naive CD4+ T cells, fewer expanded clones and increased TCR diversity than the aged group, suggesting age selection. A strong correlation was found between observed TCR beta diversity and the percentage of naive T cells measured by flow cytometry. As age increased, observed TCR beta diversity per million T cells dropped in a roughly linear way, and a significant reduction was already evident by age 40. The CMV infection status of donors was not known, potentially confounding age-related changes in expanded clonotypes.

Ten or more counts support this clonotype. There is no known antigen for this receptor. No base quality values were provided; no much bigger clone lies one nucleotide off. V and J are truncated by 8 bases and 8 bases respectively, leaving an intervening sequence of 15 bases. The CDR3 covers 13 residues, taking in both the cysteine and the phenylalanine. Here the CDR3 DNA is all that survives: 39 bases in frame from base 1. The germline V gene gives CDR1 as LGHNA and CDR2 as YSLEER. The roughly 39 donors, aged about 6 to 95 years, were systemically healthy Caucasian individuals from Russia. Approximately 10 milliliters of peripheral blood were collected from each donor into EDTA-treated Vacutainer tubes. Ficoll-Paque density-gradient centrifugation was used to isolate PBMCs, with at least 6.5 million per sample. Trizol reagent was used to extract total RNA from the PBMCs, yielding at least 6 micrograms per sample. For every donor, an aliquot of PBMCs went through flow cytometry to measure the percentages of naive CD45RAhigh/CD27high T cells.

The library was made by 5' RACE. The instrument given in TCRdb is Illumina HiSeq 2500. A second PCR of about 7 to 12 cycles was run with a J-beta primer mix and a sample-barcoded 5' primer. A unique molecular identifier was introduced onto each TCR beta cDNA molecule by a template-switch 5' adaptor carrying 12 random nucleotides. At least 2.5 million CDR3-containing paired-end reads were obtained from each sample. First-strand cDNA synthesis was performed from all RNA using the Mint cDNA synthesis kit, with priming by a TRBC-specific oligonucleotide. All cDNA was treated with uracil-DNA glycosylase and then went through a first 18-cycle PCR with the universal primers M1SS and BC2_uni_R. On the study's bioinformatics: Normalization of each sample was performed by random selection of 1 million high-quality reads, each carrying a distinct molecular identifier. Instead of being binned into consensus sequences, reads with shared molecular identifiers were discarded. MiTCR, with a Q25 quality threshold and the strictest error-elimination algorithm, was used for CDR3 identification, clonotype clustering and error correction. A nonparametric unseen species model using Euler transformation provided a lower-bound estimate of total TCR beta diversity. TCRdb cleaned the public reads at Q25 with fastp, built clones with MiXCR and kept in-frame beta chains. Rows are combined by CDR3 protein, so each entry shows the most common genes and DNA. Clone size and V and J calls follow TCRdb, not the original study. Present in this sample are 800,000 to 950,000 distinct CDR3 sequences, about 34% of which were seen just once. The ten largest clones capture under 15% of the sample.

This clonotype originated in a man aged 18-30 years in good health. The sample was blood. The sequence joins TRBV4-3 to TRBJ1-4; too little of a D gene remains to name it. The bases are TGCGCCAGCGCGGGCCAGGTCGGAGAAAAACTGTTTTTT. Its translation is CASAGQVGEKLFF.